This TCR beta chain is drawn from a study of spatial heterogeneity in lung cancer. Study-wide context: The study consistently detected more beta-chain than alpha-chain sequences. Unique TCR and UMI combinations averaged more than ten appearances each in raw reads.

General study results and limits: Resection saw ubiquitous expanded tumor TCRs appear in blood more than follow-up did.

CDR1 SGHTA and CDR2 FQGTGA come from the germline V gene. This CDR3 comprises 15 residues. Trimming pared 2 bases from V and 2 bases from J, leaving 12 bases between. One entry per CDR3 protein, called by TCRdb with MiXCR from the 5' RACE reads. Of more than 65,000 distinct CDR3 sequences in the sample, 10% to 15% were seen once. The time point was: sample taken at primary tumor resection. The input material, whole RNA from tumor, nontumor lung or frozen PBMC, was sequenced unsorted. The donors were 65 to 85 patients with non-small cell lung cancer that was early-stage and untreated. This clonotype turned up a few times. Its antigen remains unidentified.

The rearrangement links TRBV7-3 to TRBJ1-1; perhaps TRBD1 as D (6 bases). This TCR came from a male donor with early-stage non-small cell lung cancer. Sequencing used PBMCs, obtained at surgery. Here the CDR3 DNA reads TGTGCCAGCAGCTTAGGCCCCGGGACAAACACTGAAGCTTTCTTT. It encodes CASSLGPGTNTEAFF.